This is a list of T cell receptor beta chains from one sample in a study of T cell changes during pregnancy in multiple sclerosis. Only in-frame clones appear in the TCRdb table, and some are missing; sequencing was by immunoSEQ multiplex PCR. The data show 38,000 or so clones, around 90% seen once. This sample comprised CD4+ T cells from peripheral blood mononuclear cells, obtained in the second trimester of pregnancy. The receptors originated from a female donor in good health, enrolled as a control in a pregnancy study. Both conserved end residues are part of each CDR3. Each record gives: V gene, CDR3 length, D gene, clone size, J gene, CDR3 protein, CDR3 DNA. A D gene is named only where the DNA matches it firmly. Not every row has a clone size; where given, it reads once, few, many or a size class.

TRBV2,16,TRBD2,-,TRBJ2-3,CASRRLAGTSTDTQYF,TGTGCCAGCCGGAGACTAGCGGGGACTAGCACAGATACGCAGTATTTT
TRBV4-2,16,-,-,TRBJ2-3,CASSYTRTGSTDTQYF,TGTGCCAGCAGCTACACTCGGACGGGAAGCACAGATACGCAGTATTTT
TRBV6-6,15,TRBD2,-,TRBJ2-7,CASSYSGGLSYEQYF,TGTGCCAGCAGTTACTCGGGGGGACTATCCTACGAGCAGTACTTC
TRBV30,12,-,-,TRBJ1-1,CAWSPSVTEAFF,TGTGCCTGGAGTCCTTCGGTGACTGAAGCTTTCTTT
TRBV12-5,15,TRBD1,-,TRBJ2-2,CASGHTGAGTGELFF,TGTGCTAGTGGTCACACAGGGGCTGGCACCGGGGAGCTGTTTTTT
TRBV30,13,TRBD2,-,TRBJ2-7,CAWRRPGGVEQYF,TGTGCCTGGAGGCGGCCGGGGGGAGTTGAGCAGTACTTC
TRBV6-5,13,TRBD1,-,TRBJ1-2,CASRGTGRIGYTF,TGTGCCAGCCGAGGGACAGGACGTATTGGCTACACCTTC
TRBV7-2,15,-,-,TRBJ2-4,CASSLDELGKNIQYF,TGTGCCAGCAGCTTAGACGAACTCGGGAAAAACATTCAGTACTTC
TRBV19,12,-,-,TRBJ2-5,CASSDYQETQYF,TGTGCCAGTAGTGACTATCAAGAGACCCAGTACTTC
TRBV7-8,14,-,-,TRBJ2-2,CASSLDSNTGELFF,TGTGCCAGCAGCTTAGACAGCAACACCGGGGAGCTGTTTTTT
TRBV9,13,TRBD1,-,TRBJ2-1,CASSVGGGIEQFF,TGTGCCAGCAGCGTAGGAGGGGGCATTGAGCAGTTCTTC
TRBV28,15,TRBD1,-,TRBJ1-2,CASSSPGQGADGYTF,TGTGCCAGCAGTTCCCCGGGACAGGGGGCGGATGGCTACACCTTC
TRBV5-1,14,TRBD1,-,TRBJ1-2,CASSEGQLNYGYTF,TGCGCCAGCAGCGAGGGACAGCTTAACTATGGCTACACCTTC
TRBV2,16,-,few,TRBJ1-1,CASSDSRWQGITEAFF,TGTGCCAGCAGTGATTCACGTTGGCAGGGGATCACTGAAGCTTTCTTT
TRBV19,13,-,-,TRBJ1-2,CASSISAEVSYTF,TGTGCCAGTAGTATATCAGCAGAGGTGAGCTACACCTTC
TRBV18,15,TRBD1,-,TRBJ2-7,CASSAGTGGTYEQYF,TGTGCCAGCTCAGCCGGGACAGGGGGCACCTACGAGCAGTACTTC
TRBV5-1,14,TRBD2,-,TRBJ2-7,CASSLRAGGYEQYF,TGCGCCAGCAGCTTGAGGGCGGGGGGTTACGAGCAGTACTTC
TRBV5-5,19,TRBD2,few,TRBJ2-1,CASSPGPGTSGGTHNEQFF,TGTGCCAGCAGCCCAGGTCCCGGGACTAGCGGGGGAACGCACAATGAGCAGTTCTTC
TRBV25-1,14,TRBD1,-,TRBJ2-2,CASTRTGDTGELFF,TGTGCCAGCACGAGGACAGGGGACACCGGGGAGCTGTTTTTT
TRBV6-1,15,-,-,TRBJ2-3,CASRGGRTSTDTQYF,TGTGCCAGCCGTGGGGGGCGAACTAGCACAGATACGCAGTATTTT
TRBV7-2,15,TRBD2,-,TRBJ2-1,CASSSDGGARYEQFF,TGTGCCAGCAGCTCAGACGGGGGGGCCAGGTATGAGCAGTTCTTC
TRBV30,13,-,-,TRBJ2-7,CASRQGGTYEQYF,TGTGCCTCGCGACAGGGAGGAACCTACGAGCAGTACTTC
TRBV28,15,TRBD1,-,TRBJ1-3,CASSTTGGVGNTIYF,TGTGCCAGCAGCACAACAGGGGGCGTTGGAAACACCATATATTTT
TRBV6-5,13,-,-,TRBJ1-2,CASSYGGSYGYTF,TGTGCCAGCAGTTACGGCGGATCCTATGGCTACACCTTC
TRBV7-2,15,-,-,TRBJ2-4,CASSLGATLANIQYF,TGTGCCAGCAGCTTAGGGGCGACCCTGGCGAACATTCAGTACTTC
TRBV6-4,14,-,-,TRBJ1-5,CASSEQLSNQPQHF,TGTGCCAGCAGTGAACAGCTTAGCAATCAGCCCCAGCATTTT
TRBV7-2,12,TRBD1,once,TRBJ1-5,CASSQGGQPQHF,TGTGCCAGCAGCCAGGGGGGCCAGCCCCAGCATTTT
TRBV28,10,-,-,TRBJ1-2,CASGQVGYTF,TGTGCCAGTGGGCAGGTCGGCTACACCTTC
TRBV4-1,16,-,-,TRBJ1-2,CASSLQDKPFFDGYTF,TGCGCCAGCAGCCTACAGGACAAGCCCTTTTTCGATGGCTACACCTTC
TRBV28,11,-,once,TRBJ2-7,CASGPSYEQYF,TGTGCCAGCGGGCCCTCCTACGAGCAGTACTTC
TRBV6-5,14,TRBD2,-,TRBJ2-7,CASSIAGSSYEQYF,TGTGCCAGCAGCATAGCGGGGAGCTCCTACGAGCAGTACTTC
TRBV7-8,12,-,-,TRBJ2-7,CASSLEPYEQYF,TGTGCCAGCAGCTTAGAGCCCTACGAGCAGTACTTC
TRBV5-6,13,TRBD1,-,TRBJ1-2,CASSPTGVAGYTF,TGTGCCAGCAGCCCGACAGGGGTAGCTGGCTACACCTTC
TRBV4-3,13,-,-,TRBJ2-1,CASSQVLASEAFF,TGCGCCAGCAGCCAAGTTCTAGCGTCGGAGGCGTTCTTC
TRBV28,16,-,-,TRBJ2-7,CASSFSLVGLTYEQYF,TGTGCCAGCAGTTTTTCCCTTGTTGGGCTTACCTACGAGCAGTACTTC
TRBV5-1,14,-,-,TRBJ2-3,CASSLRPSTDTQYF,TGCGCCAGCAGCTTGCGTCCGTCCACAGATACGCAGTATTTT
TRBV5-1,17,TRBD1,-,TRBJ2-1,CASRLSRTGETVNEQFF,TGCGCCAGCCGACTCTCACGGACAGGGGAGACGGTCAATGAGCAGTTCTTC
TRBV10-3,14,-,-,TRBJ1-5,CAIREQGSDQPQHF,TGTGCCATCAGGGAACAGGGTTCGGATCAGCCCCAGCATTTT
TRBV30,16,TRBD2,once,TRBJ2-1,CAWRETSGDSYNEQFF,TGTGCCTGGAGGGAAACTAGCGGGGACTCCTACAATGAGCAGTTCTTC
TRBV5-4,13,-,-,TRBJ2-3,CASSFSGSDTQYF,TGTGCCAGCAGCTTTTCGGGATCAGATACGCAGTATTTT
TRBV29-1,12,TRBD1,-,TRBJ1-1,CSYRGGHTEAFF,TGCAGCTACAGGGGTGGGCACACTGAAGCTTTCTTT
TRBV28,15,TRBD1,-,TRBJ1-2,CASRPPQGGNYGYTF,TGTGCCAGCAGGCCCCCACAGGGGGGTAACTATGGCTACACCTTC
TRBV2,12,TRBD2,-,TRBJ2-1,CAPSAGGHEQFF,TGTGCCCCATCGGCGGGGGGGCATGAGCAGTTCTTC
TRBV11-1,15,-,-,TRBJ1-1,CASSPREGLNTEAFF,TGTGCCAGCAGCCCCCGGGAGGGGTTGAACACTGAAGCTTTCTTT